This is a list of T cell receptor beta chains from one sample in a study of somatic mutations in cytotoxic T cells in rheumatoid arthritis. Sequencing used immunoSEQ multiplex PCR; TCRdb keeps in-frame clones, though not all of them. The data contain approximately 1,400 clones, approximately 86% of them seen just once; the ten biggest clones take up approximately 40%. Sequencing was done on a sample of CD8+ T cells sorted from blood. These receptor sequences come from a woman in her 70s with rheumatoid arthritis. Each CDR3 is given with its conserved first and last residue. Fields, in order: V gene, D gene, J gene, clone size, CDR3 DNA, CDR3 protein. D genes are given only for firm matches. Clone size appears in some rows only: once, few, many, or a class for an expanded clone.

>TRBV7-9|NA|TRBJ2-1|NA
TGTGCCAGCAGCCTGGACAGCTCCTACAATGAGCAGTTCTTC
CASSLDSSYNEQFF
>TRBV6-6|NA|TRBJ1-1|NA
TGTGCCAGCAGTTACAGTTCAGGGGTCCCTGAAGCTTTCTTT
CASSYSSGVPEAFF
>TRBV4-2|TRBD1|TRBJ2-3|once
TGTGCCAGCAGAATGACGGACAGGGCCTTACACGCACGTACAGATACGCAGTATTTT
CASRMTDRALHARTDTQYF
>TRBV11-3|NA|TRBJ2-1|NA
TGTGCCAGCAGCAACAACAGGGGGGGCACCTACAATGAGCAGTTCTTC
CASSNNRGGTYNEQFF
>TRBV6-5|TRBD2|TRBJ2-4|NA
TGTGCCAGCGCGGGAGGCCGGGGAAACATTCAGTACTTC
CASAGGRGNIQYF
>TRBV4-1|TRBD1|TRBJ2-7|once
TGCGCCAGCAGTAACCCGGGACAGGGTGTCGACGAGCAGTACTTC
CASSNPGQGVDEQYF
>TRBV5-6|NA|TRBJ1-4|NA
TGTGCCAGCAGCTTGGGGGGGCTCCTTGAAAAACTGTTTTTT
CASSLGGLLEKLFF
>TRBV30|NA|TRBJ2-3|NA
TGTGCCTCGTTTAGCACAGATACGCAGTATTTT
CASFSTDTQYF
>TRBV28|NA|TRBJ2-2|NA
TGTGCCAGCAGTGGACTGCGGAACACCGGGGAGCTGTTTTTT
CASSGLRNTGELFF
>TRBV7-9|NA|TRBJ1-1|once
TGTGCCAGCAGCTTGTTAGGGGGTCTGGACACTGAAGCTTTCTTT
CASSLLGGLDTEAFF
>TRBV28|TRBD2|TRBJ2-7|NA
TGTGCCAGCAGTTTTCCGACGGGAGGGGGGAACCTCTCCTACGAGCAGTACTTC
CASSFPTGGGNLSYEQYF
>TRBV27|NA|TRBJ2-7|NA
TGTGCCAGCAGTTTATCGGGCCGGTACGAGCAGTACTTC
CASSLSGRYEQYF
>TRBV19|NA|TRBJ2-4|NA
TGTGCCAGTAGTATTGTTGCAGGGGCAGCCAAAAACATTCAGTACTTC
CASSIVAGAAKNIQYF
>TRBV28|NA|TRBJ2-1|NA
TGTGCCAGCAGTTTATCGTTTGGCGGGGCCTACAATGAGCAGTTCTTC
CASSLSFGGAYNEQFF
>TRBV9|TRBD1|TRBJ1-1|NA
TGTGCCAGCAGCGTAGCAAGAAGTGAGACAGGGGGAATGAACACTGAAGCTTTCTTT
CASSVARSETGGMNTEAFF
>TRBV19|NA|TRBJ1-4|NA
TGTGCCAGTAGTATAGATCGTCGGAAACTGTTTTTT
CASSIDRRKLFF
>TRBV6-1|TRBD1|TRBJ1-1|NA
TGTGCCAGCAGTGAATTAGCCAGGACAGGGGACCTGAACACTGAAGCTTTCTTT
CASSELARTGDLNTEAFF
>TRBV6-7|NA|TRBJ2-7|NA
TGTGCCAGCAGTTACGCAGGGGCGGGTGAGCAGTACTTC
CASSYAGAGEQYF
>TRBV7-2|NA|TRBJ1-2|few
TGTGCCAGCAGCTGGGGACTGGGAGTAGGTCCGGCAGGTGATGGCTACACCTTC
CASSWGLGVGPAGDGYTF
>TRBV5-1|TRBD1|TRBJ2-7|NA
TGCGCCAGCAGCTGGGGGACAGACTACGAGCAGTACTTC
CASSWGTDYEQYF
>TRBV6-5|TRBD2|TRBJ2-1|NA
TGTGCCACCTGCCCGCTAGCGGGAGCTAGCAATGAGCAGTTCTTC
CATCPLAGASNEQFF
>TRBV10-1|TRBD1|TRBJ2-5|NA
TGCGCCAGCAGTGATGGGACAGGAGAGGAGACCCAGTACTTC
CASSDGTGEETQYF
>TRBV9|NA|TRBJ2-7|NA
TGTGCCAGCAGCCCGCAGGGGACCCCTCTTCCTAACGAGCAGTACTTC
CASSPQGTPLPNEQYF
>TRBV7-2|NA|TRBJ2-7|NA
TGTGCCAGCAGCTTAGGTCGGAGCCCAGGGAGGGAGCAGTACTTC
CASSLGRSPGREQYF
>TRBV9|TRBD1|TRBJ1-2|NA
TGTGCCAGCAGCCACGGACAGGGCCATGGCTACACCTTC
CASSHGQGHGYTF
>TRBV10-3|TRBD1|TRBJ2-5|NA
TGTGCCATCAGTGATTTGGCCGGACCAGGGGGCGGGTCGGGAGAAGAGACCCAGTACTTC
CAISDLAGPGGGSGEETQYF
>TRBV27|TRBD2|TRBJ2-3|NA
TGTGCCAGCAGTTTGGGGGGGACAGATACGCAGTATTTT
CASSLGGTDTQYF
>TRBV11-2|TRBD2|TRBJ2-7|NA
TGTGCCAGCAGCTTAGGTCGACTAGCGTTGGCGTTC
CASSLGRLALAF
>TRBV15|TRBD1|TRBJ2-5|few
TGTGCCACCAGCGCCCGGACAGGGGAAGAGACCCAGTACTTC
CATSARTGEETQYF
>TRBV13|NA|TRBJ2-3|NA
TGTGCCAGCCTCCCGCATAAGCGGTACACAGATACGCAGTATTTT
CASLPHKRYTDTQYF
>TRBV28|TRBD2|TRBJ2-1|few
TGTGCCAGCAGCAAACTAGCGGACTACAATGAGCAGTTCTTC
CASSKLADYNEQFF
>TRBV28|NA|TRBJ2-5|NA
TGTGCCAGCAGTCCTCCGGGGGTTTACCAAAGGACCCAGTACTTC
CASSPPGVYQRTQYF
>TRBV7-8|TRBD2|TRBJ2-5|NA
TGTGCCAGCAGCCAGACTAGCGGGAGGGTTGTGACCCAGTACTTC
CASSQTSGRVVTQYF
>TRBV4-1|NA|TRBJ2-2|NA
TGCGCCAGCAGCCTTCAGGCAAACACCGGGGAGCTGTTTTTT
CASSLQANTGELFF
>TRBV6-1|NA|TRBJ1-6|NA
TGTGCCAGCAACAGGCTACAGAATTCACCCCTCCACTTT
CASNRLQNSPLHF
>TRBV27|TRBD2|TRBJ2-2|NA
TGTGCCACCCAATCTAGCGGGGGACGAAGAACCGGGGAGCTGTTTTTT
CATQSSGGRRTGELFF
>TRBV30|TRBD2|TRBJ2-1|NA
TGTGCCTGGTCGGGACTAGCGGGTCTGAGCTCCTACAATGAGCAGTTCTTC
CAWSGLAGLSSYNEQFF
>TRBV6-5|TRBD1|TRBJ2-1|NA
TGTGCCAGCAGTTACTCCCACAGGGGGAATGAGCAGTTCTTC
CASSYSHRGNEQFF
>TRBV15|NA|TRBJ2-3|once
TGTGCCACCAGCAGGCCCCCAGGGCGCACAGATACGCAGTATTTT
CATSRPPGRTDTQYF
>TRBV28|TRBD1|TRBJ1-4|NA
TGTGCCAGCAGTCCGACAGGGAAGGGTAATGAAAAACTGTTTTTT
CASSPTGKGNEKLFF
>TRBV30|NA|TRBJ1-2|NA
TGTGCCTGGAGTCGGGTTGAACCTAACTATGGCTACACCTTC
CAWSRVEPNYGYTF
>TRBV6-1|TRBD1|TRBJ1-2|NA
TGTGCCAGCAGGAGGGACAGGGGTGGGTATGGCTACACCTTC
CASRRDRGGYGYTF
>TRBV13|NA|TRBJ2-3|NA
TGTGCCAGCAACCGGGGGTCGGGAAACACAGATACGCAGTATTTT
CASNRGSGNTDTQYF
>TRBV19|NA|TRBJ2-2|NA
TGTGCCAGTAAGGAGGCCGGGGAGCTGTTTTTT
CASKEAGELFF
>TRBV27|TRBD1|TRBJ1-6|NA
TGTGCCAGCAGTTTCGGGACAGGGGGGTCACCCCTCCACTTT
CASSFGTGGSPLHF
>TRBV28|TRBD1|TRBJ1-1|NA
TGTGCCAGCAGAGCCGGGACAGGGGTAGGTAAAACTGAAGCTTTCTTT
CASRAGTGVGKTEAFF
>TRBV29-1|TRBD2|TRBJ2-3|NA
TGCAGCGTTGAATTGGGGGTTGGACTAGCGGGGTACACAGATACGCAGTATTTT
CSVELGVGLAGYTDTQYF
>TRBV7-2|NA|TRBJ1-1|NA
TGTGCCAGCAGGAAAGGAGGCACTGAAGCTTTCTTT
CASRKGGTEAFF
>TRBV13|NA|TRBJ1-2|NA
TGTGCCAGCACCCGGGGCCGGGACACCAACTATGGCTACACCTTC
CASTRGRDTNYGYTF
>TRBV15|TRBD2|TRBJ2-1|NA
TGTGCCACCAGAAAAGCGGGAGGGATAAATGAGCAGTTCTTC
CATRKAGGINEQFF
>TRBV5-1|TRBD1|TRBJ2-7|once
TGCGCCAGCAGCCTGGGGACAGGTCCAATCTACGAGCAGTACTTC
CASSLGTGPIYEQYF
>TRBV15|TRBD1|TRBJ2-1|once
TGTGCCACAGCGCTGGGACAGGGCTCCTACAATGAGCAGTTCTTC
CATALGQGSYNEQFF
>TRBV20-1|NA|TRBJ2-1|NA
TGCAGTGCTAAGGGTGGGAGTGAGCAGTTCTTC
CSAKGGSEQFF
>TRBV9|TRBD2|TRBJ2-1|NA
TGTGCCAGCAGCGCGGGACTAGCGGACAATGAGCAGTTCTTC
CASSAGLADNEQFF
>TRBV27|NA|TRBJ1-5|NA
TGTGCCAGTTCCGGGGGGGATCAGCCCCAGCATTTT
CASSGGDQPQHF